This T cell receptor beta chain was identified in a study of T cells in Graves' hyperthyroidism and ophthalmopathy. Trimming pared 2 bases from V and 10 bases from J, leaving 9 bases between. This CDR3 region has 12 residues. The germline CDR1 and CDR2 sequences are MNHEY and SVGEGT. Template material for amplifying TCR beta CDR3 regions consisted of RNA transcripts. HTBI primers were employed in a first-round RT-PCR of the TCR CDR3. In TCRdb, the multiplex PCR reads were re-called with MiXCR into one record per CDR3 protein. The table includes hundreds of thousands of distinct CDR3 sequences, 14% detected once. This clonotype appeared many times.

The sequencing sample was made of blood. The chain links TRBV6-2 or TRBV6-3 to TRBJ2-1; D uncertain. The TCR was taken from a young woman with Graves' hyperthyroidism. The CDR3 loop reads CASSYGVREQFF. Here the CDR3 DNA reads TGTGCCAGCAGTTACGGAGTAAGGGAGCAGTTCTTC.